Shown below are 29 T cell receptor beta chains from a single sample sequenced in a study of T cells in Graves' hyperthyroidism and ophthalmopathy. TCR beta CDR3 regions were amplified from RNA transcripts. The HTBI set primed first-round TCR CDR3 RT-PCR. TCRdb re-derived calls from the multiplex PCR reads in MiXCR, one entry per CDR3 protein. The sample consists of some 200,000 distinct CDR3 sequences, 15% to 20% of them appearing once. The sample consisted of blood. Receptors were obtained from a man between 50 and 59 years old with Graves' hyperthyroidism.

The chain's CDR3 is CASSDETSWTETQYF. DNA of the CDR3: TGTGCCAGCAGCGATGAGACTAGCTGGACCGAGACCCAGTACTTC. The V and J genes are TRBV9 and TRBJ2-5; 7 bases map to TRBD2. CDR1 SGDLS and CDR2 YYNGEE come from the germline V gene. This CDR3 is 15 amino acids long. The junction had 10 bases not matched to a gene; V was cut back by 3 bases and J by 5 bases.

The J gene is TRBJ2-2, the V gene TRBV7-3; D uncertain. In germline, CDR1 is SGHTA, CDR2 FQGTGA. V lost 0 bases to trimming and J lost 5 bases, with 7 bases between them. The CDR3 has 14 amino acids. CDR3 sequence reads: CASSLTSRTGELFF. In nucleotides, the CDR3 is TGTGCCAGCAGCTTAACGAGCAGGACCGGGGAGCTGTTTTTT.

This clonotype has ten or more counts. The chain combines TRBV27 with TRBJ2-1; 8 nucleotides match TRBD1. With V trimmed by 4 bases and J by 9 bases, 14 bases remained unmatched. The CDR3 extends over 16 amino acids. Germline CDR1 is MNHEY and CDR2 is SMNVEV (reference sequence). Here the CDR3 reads CASSSSRDRFSGEQFF. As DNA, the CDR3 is TGTGCCAGCAGTTCCTCCCGGGACAGGTTTTCAGGTGAGCAGTTCTTC.

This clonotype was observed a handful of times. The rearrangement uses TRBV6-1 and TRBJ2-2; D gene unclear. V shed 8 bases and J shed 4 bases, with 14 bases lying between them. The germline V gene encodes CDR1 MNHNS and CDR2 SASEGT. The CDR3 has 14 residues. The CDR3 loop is CASLFGPATGELFF. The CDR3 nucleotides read TGTGCCAGCCTTTTTGGTCCGGCCACCGGGGAGCTGTTTTTT.

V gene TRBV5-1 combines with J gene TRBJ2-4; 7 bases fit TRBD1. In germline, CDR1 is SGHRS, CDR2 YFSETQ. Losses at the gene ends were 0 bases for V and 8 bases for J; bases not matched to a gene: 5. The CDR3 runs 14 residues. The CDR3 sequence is CASSLGQGDDIQYF. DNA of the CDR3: TGCGCCAGCAGCTTGGGGCAGGGGGACGACATTCAGTACTTC. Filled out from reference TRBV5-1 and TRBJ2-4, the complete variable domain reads KAGVTQTPRYLIKTRGQQVTLSCSPISGHRSVSWYQQTPGQGLQFLFEYFSETQRNKGNFPGRFSGRQFSNSRSEMNVSTLELGDSALYLCASSLGQGDDIQYFGAGTRLSVL.

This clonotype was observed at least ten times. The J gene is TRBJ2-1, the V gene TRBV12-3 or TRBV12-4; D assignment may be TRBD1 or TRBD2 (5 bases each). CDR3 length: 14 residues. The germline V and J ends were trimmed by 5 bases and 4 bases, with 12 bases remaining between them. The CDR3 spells CASSVRDGYNEQFF. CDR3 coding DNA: TGTGCCAGCAGTGTCCGGGACGGTTACAATGAGCAGTTCTTC.

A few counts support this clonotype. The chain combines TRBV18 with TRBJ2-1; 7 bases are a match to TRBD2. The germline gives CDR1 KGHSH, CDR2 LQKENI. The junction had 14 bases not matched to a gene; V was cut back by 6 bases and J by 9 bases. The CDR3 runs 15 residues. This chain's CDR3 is CASSLVGEGRSEQFF. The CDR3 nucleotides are TGTGCCAGCTCCCTAGTGGGGGAGGGCCGGAGTGAGCAGTTCTTC.

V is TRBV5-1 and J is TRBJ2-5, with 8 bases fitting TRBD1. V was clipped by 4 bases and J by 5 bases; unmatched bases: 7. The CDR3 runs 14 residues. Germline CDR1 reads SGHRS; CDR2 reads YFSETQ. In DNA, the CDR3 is TGCGCCAGCAGCGGCCAGGGGGCCGGTGAGACCCAGTACTTC. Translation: CASSGQGAGETQYF. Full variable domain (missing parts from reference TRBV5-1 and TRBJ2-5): KAGVTQTPRYLIKTRGQQVTLSCSPISGHRSVSWYQQTPGQGLQFLFEYFSETQRNKGNFPGRFSGRQFSNSRSEMNVSTLELGDSALYLCASSGQGAGETQYFGPGTRLLVL.

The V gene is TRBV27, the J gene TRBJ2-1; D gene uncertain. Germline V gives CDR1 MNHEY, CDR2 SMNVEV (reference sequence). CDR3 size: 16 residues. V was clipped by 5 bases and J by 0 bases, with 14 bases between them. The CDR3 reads CASSPLVKSSYNEQFF. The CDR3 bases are TGTGCCAGCAGTCCCCTAGTTAAGAGCTCCTACAATGAGCAGTTCTTC.

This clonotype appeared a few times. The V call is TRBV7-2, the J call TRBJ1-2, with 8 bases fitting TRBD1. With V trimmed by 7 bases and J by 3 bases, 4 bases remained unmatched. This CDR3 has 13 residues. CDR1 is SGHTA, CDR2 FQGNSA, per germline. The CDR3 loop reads CASNRGEDYGYTF. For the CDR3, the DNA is TGTGCCAGCAACAGGGGGGAGGACTATGGCTACACCTTC.

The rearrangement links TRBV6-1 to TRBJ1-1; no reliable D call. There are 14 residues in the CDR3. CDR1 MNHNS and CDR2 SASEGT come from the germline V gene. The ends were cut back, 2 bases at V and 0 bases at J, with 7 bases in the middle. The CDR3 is CASSERWMNTEAFF. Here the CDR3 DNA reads TGTGCCAGCAGTGAAAGGTGGATGAACACTGAAGCTTTCTTT.

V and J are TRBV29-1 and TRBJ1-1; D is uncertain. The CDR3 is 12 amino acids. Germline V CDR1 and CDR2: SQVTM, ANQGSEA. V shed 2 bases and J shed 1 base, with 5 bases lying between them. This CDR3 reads CSVESRNTEAFF. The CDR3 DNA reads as TGCAGCGTTGAATCCAGGAACACTGAAGCTTTCTTT.

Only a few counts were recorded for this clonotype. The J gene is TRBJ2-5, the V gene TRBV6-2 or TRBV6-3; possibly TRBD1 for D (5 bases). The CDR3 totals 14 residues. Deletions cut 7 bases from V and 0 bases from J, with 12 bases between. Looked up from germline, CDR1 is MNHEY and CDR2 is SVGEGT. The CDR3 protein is CASTDPGNQETQYF. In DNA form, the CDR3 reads TGTGCCAGCACCGACCCAGGGAACCAAGAGACCCAGTACTTC.

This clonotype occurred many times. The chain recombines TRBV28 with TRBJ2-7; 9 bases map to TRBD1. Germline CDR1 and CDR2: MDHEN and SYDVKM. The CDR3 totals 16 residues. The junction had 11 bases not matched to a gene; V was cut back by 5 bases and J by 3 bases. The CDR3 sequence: CASSPLGDRASYEQYF. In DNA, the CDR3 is TGTGCCAGCAGTCCCCTGGGGGACAGGGCGAGCTACGAGCAGTACTTC.

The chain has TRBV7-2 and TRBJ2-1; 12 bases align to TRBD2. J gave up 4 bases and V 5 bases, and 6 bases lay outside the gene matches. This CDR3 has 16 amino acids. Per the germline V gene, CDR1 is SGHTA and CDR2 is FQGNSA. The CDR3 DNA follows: TGTGCCAGCAGCCCGGGGACTAGCGGGTCATACAATGAGCAGTTCTTC. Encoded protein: CASSPGTSGSYNEQFF.

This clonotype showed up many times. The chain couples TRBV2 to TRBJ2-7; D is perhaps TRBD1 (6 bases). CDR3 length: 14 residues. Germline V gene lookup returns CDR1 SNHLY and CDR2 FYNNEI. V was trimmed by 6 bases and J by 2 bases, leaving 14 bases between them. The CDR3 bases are TGTGCCAGCAGCACACAAGAGGGGGCCTACGAGCAGTACTTC. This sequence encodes CASSTQEGAYEQYF.

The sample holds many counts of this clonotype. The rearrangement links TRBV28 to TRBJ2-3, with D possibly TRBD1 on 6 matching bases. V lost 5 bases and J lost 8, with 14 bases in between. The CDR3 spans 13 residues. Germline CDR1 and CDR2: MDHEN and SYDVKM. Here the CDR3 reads CASSDTGWSTQYF. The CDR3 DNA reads TGTGCCAGCAGTGACACAGGGTGGAGTACGCAGTATTTT.

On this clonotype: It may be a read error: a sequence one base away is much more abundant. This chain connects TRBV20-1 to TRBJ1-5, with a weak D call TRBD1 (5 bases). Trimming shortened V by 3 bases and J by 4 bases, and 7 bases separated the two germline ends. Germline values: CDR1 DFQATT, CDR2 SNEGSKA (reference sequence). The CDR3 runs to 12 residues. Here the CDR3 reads CSARAGNQPQHF. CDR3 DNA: TGCAGTGCTAGGGCAGGGAATCAGCCCCAGCATTTT.

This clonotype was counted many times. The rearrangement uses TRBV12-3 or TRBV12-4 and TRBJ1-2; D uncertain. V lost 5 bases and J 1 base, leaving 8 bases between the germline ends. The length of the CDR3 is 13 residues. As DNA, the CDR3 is TGTGCCAGCAGTCCCTCACTTAACTATGGCTACACCTTC. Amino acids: CASSPSLNYGYTF.

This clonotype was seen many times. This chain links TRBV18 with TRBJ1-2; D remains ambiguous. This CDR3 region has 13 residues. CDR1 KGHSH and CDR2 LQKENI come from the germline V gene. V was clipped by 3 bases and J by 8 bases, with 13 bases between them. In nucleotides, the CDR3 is TGTGCCAGCTCACCGGAGGTTCAAGTGGGCTACACCTTC. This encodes CASSPEVQVGYTF.

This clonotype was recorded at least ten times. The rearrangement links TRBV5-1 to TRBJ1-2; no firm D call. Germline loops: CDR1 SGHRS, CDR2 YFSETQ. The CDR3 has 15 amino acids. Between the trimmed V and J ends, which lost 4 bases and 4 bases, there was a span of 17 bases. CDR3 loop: CASSISREPVYGYTF. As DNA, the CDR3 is TGCGCCAGCAGCATAAGCCGGGAGCCCGTCTATGGCTACACCTTC.

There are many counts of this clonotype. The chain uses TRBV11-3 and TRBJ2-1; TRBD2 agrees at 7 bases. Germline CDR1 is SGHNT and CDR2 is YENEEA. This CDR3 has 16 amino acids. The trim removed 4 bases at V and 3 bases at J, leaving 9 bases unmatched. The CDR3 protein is CASSSKLARFYNEQFF. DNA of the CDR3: TGTGCCAGCAGCTCTAAACTAGCGAGATTCTACAATGAGCAGTTCTTC.

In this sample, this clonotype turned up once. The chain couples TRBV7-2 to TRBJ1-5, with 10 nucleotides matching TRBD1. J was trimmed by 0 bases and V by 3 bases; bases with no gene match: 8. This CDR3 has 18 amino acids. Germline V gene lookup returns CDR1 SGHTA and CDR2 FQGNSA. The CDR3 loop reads CASSFRTGGAYSNQPQHF. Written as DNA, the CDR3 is TGTGCCAGCAGCTTCCGGACAGGGGGGGCCTATAGCAATCAGCCCCAGCATTTT.

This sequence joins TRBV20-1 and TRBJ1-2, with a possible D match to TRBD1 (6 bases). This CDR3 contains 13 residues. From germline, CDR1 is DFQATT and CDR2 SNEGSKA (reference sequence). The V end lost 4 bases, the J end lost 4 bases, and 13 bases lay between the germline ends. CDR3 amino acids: CSANRQERYGYTF. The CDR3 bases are TGCAGTGCTAACCGACAGGAGCGCTATGGCTACACCTTC.

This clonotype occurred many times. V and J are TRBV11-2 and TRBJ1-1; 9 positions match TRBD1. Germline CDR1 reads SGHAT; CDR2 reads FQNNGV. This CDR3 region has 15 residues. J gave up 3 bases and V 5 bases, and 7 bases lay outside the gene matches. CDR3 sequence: CASSPRGQGYTEAFF. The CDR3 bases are TGTGCCAGCAGCCCTCGAGGACAGGGGTACACTGAAGCTTTCTTT.

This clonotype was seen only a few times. The chain's CDR3 is CASSHPGLAPMGSYNEQFF. The CDR3 DNA reads TGTGCCAGCAGCCACCCGGGACTAGCCCCCATGGGCTCCTACAATGAGCAGTTCTTC. The V and J genes are TRBV3-1 and TRBJ2-1; TRBD2 agrees at 9 bases. After removal of 3 bases from V and 0 bases from J, the junction contained 12 bases not matched to a gene. CDR1 LGHDT and CDR2 YNNKEL come from the germline V gene (reference sequence). The CDR3 is 19 amino acids.

In nucleotides, the CDR3 is TGTGCCAGCAGCCAAGATTGGGGGAACACTGAAGCTTTCTTT. Encoded protein: CASSQDWGNTEAFF. The V call is TRBV3-1, the J call TRBJ1-1, with D unclear. V was pared by 0 bases and J by 1 base, with 6 bases between. Germline CDR1 LGHDT, CDR2 YNNKEL (reference sequence). The length of the CDR3 is 14 residues. Together with reference TRBV3-1 and TRBJ1-1, the CDR3 gives the full variable domain: DTAVSQTPKYLVTQMGNDKSIKCEQNLGHDTMYWYKQDSKKFLKIMFSYNNKELIINETVPNRFSPKSPDKAHLNLHINSLELGDSAVYFCASSQDWGNTEAFFGQGTRLTVV.

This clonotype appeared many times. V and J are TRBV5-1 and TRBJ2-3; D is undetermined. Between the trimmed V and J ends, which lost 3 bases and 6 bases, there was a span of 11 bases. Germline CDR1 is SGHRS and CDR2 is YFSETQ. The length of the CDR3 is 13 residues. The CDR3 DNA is TGCGCCAGCAGCTCCGAAATGCCTGATACGCAGTATTTT. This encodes CASSSEMPDTQYF. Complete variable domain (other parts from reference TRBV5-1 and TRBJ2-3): KAGVTQTPRYLIKTRGQQVTLSCSPISGHRSVSWYQQTPGQGLQFLFEYFSETQRNKGNFPGRFSGRQFSNSRSEMNVSTLELGDSALYLCASSSEMPDTQYFGPGTRLTVL.

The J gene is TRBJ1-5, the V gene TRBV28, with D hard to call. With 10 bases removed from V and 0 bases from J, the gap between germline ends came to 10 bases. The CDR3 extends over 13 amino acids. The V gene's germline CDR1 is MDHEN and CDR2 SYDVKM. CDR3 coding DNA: TGTGCCACCAAACGGGTTAGCAATCAGCCCCAGCATTTT. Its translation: CATKRVSNQPQHF.